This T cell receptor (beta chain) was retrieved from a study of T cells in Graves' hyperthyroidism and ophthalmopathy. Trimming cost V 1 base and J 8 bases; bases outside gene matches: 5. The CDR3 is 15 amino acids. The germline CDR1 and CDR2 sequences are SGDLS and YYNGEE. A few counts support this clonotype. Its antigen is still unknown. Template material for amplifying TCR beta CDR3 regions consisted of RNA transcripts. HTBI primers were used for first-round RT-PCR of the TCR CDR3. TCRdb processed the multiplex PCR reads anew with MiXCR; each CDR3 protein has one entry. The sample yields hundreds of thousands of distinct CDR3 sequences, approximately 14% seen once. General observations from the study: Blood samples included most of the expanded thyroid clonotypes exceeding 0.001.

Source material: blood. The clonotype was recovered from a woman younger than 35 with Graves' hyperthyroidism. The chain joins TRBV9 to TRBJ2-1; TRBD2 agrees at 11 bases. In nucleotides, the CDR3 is TGTGCCAGCAGCGTAACTAGCGGGAGCGGGGATGAGCAGTTCTTC. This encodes CASSVTSGSGDEQFF. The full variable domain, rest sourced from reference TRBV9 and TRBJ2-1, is DSGVTQTPKHLITATGQRVTLRCSPRSGDLSVYWYQQSLDQGLQFLIQYYNGEERAKGNILERFSAQQFPDLHSELNLSSLELGDSALYFCASSVTSGSGDEQFFGPGTRLTVL.